This T cell receptor beta chain stems from a study of patients and donors after allogeneic stem cell transplantation. This clonotype was detected ten times or more. MiXCR, run by TCRdb on the RT-PCR reads, gives a single entry per CDR3 protein. This table has 15,000 to 20,000 distinct CDR3 sequences, around 4.5% appearing once. J lost 0 bases, V lost 5 bases, and 6 bases had no gene match. In germline, CDR1 is SEHNR, CDR2 FQNEAQ (reference sequence). This CDR3 region has 17 residues. The rearrangement links TRBV7-9 to TRBJ1-4, with 10 bases that match TRBD1. Sequences were obtained from blood, either unsorted or a sorted T cell fraction (not recorded which). The clonotype comes from a human donor who was either an allogeneic HSCT recipient or a stem cell or donor lymphocyte infusion donor (not recorded which). It is not recorded whose cells these are; they may come from a transplant donor. CDR3 protein: CASSPPGQGATNEKLFF. The CDR3 nucleotides read TGTGCCAGCAGCCCGCCCGGACAGGGGGCAACTAATGAAAAACTGTTTTTT.